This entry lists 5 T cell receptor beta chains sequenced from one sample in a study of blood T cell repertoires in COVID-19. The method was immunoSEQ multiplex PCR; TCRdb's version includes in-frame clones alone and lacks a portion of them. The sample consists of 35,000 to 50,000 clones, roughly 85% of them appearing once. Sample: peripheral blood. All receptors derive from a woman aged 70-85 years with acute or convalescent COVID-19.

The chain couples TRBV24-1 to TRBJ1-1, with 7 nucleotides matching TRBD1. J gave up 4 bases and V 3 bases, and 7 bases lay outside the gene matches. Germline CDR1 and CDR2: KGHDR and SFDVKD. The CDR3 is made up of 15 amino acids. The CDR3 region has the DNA TGTGCCACCAGTGATGGAGGACAGGAGGTCACTGAAGCTTTCTTT. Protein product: CATSDGGQEVTEAFF.

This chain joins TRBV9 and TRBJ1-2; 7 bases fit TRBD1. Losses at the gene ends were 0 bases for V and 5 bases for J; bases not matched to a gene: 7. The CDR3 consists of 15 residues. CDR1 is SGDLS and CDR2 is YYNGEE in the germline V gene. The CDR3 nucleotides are TGTGCCAGCAGCGTAGCGACAGGGTCTACATATGGCTACACCTTC. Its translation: CASSVATGSTYGYTF.

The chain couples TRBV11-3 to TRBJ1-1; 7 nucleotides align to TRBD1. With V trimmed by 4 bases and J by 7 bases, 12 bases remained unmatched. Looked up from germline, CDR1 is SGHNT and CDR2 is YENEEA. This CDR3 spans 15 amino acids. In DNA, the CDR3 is TGTGCCAGCAGCTGGGACAGTGCCAGGTCTGATGAAGCTTTCTTT. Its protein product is CASSWDSARSDEAFF. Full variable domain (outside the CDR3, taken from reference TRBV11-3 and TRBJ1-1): EAGVVQSPRYKIIEKKQPVAFWCNPISGHNTLYWYLQNLGQGPELLIRYENEEAVDDSQLPKDRFSAERLKGVDSTLKIQPAELGDSAVYLCASSWDSARSDEAFFGQGTRLTVV.

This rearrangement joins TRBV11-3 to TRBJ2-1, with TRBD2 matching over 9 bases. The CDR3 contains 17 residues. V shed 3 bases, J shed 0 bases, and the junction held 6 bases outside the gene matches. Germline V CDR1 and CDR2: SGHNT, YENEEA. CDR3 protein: CASSLRGGGSSYNEQFF. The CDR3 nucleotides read TGTGCCAGCAGCTTGCGGGGGGGAGGGAGCTCCTACAATGAGCAGTTCTTC.

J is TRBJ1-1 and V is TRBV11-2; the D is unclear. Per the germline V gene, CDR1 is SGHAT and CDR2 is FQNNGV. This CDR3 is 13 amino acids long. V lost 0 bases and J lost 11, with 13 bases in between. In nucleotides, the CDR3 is TGTGCCAGCAGCTTAGATCCAGGCGGGCGCGCTTTCTTT. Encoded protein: CASSLDPGGRAFF.